The following is a TCR beta chain sequence with its context. Profiled with immunoSEQ multiplex PCR; TCRdb holds only in-frame clones, not every one. Of about 2.2 million clones in the sample, just under 95% were seen once. These data originate in a study of shared clonotypes between healthy human individuals. Cells designated naive CD8 were CD45RO-negative and were positively selected for CCR7, with terminally differentiated effector memory CD45RA+ cells excluded. The sequence was obtained from a man aged 18 to 35 in good health. Some clones in this sample may be carry-over from other donors' samples. The sequenced sample consisted of naive CD8+ T cells from PBMCs.

The CDR3 is CASSLVGGGRIYNEQFF. The CDR3 nucleotides read TGTGCCAGCAGCTTAGTGGGAGGCGGGAGGATCTACAATGAGCAGTTCTTC. The V and J genes are TRBV7-2 and TRBJ2-1; 8 bases line up with TRBD2. From germline, CDR1 is SGHTA and CDR2 FQGNSA. The length of the CDR3 is 17 residues. V shed 1 base and J 3 bases; nucleotides not matched to a gene: 8.